This TCR beta chain is drawn from a study of T-cell memory formation after mild COVID-19. General study results and limits: Mainly in CM and EM were contracting CD4+ clones; CD8+ were in EMRA.

This clonotype was observed a handful of times. Its antigen remains unknown. TCRdb passed the 5' RACE reads through MiXCR, listing each CDR3 protein once. The sample records fewer than 450,000 distinct CDR3 sequences, about 21% being singletons. The length of the CDR3 is 11 residues. The V and J ends lost 2 bases and 8 bases respectively, with 4 bases between them. The germline CDR1 and CDR2 sequences are MNHEY and SVGAGI. The rearrangement uses TRBV6-5 and TRBJ2-1; no firm D call. This clonotype was sampled from an adult woman who had mild COVID-19 (a few samples of this study predate the infection). Cell type and time point are not known. Material for sequencing was PBMCs or a T cell subset sorted from them (not recorded which). CDR3 nucleotide sequence: TGTGCCAGCAGTTACGGTTATGAGCAGTTCTTC. Translated, it gives CASSYGYEQFF.